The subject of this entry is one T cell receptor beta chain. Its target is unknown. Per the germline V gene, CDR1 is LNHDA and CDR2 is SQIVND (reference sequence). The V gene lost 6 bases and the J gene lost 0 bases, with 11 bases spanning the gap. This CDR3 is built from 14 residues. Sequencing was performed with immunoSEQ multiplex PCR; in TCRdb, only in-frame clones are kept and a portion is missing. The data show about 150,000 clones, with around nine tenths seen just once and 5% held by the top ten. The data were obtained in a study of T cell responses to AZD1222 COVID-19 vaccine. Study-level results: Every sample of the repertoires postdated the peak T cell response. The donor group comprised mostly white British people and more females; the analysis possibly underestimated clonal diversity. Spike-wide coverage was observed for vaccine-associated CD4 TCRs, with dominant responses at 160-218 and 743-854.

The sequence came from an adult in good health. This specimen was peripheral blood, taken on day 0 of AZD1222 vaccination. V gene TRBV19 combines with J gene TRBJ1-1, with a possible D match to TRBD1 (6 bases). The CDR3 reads CASRRRGLNTEAFF. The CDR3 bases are TGTGCCAGTAGGCGTCGGGGGCTGAACACTGAAGCTTTCTTT.